These 8 T cell receptor beta chains were all obtained from the same sample, sequenced in a study of T-cell reconstitution after alpha-beta-depleted transplantation in children. As it was prepared, the TCRbeta library received unique molecular identifiers. TCRdb fed the PCR reads into MiXCR, producing one record per CDR3 protein. The sample has roughly 350,000 distinct CDR3 sequences, roughly 15% seen once. Specimen: PBMCs, mostly from graft donor cells, collected 360 days after TCRalphabeta/CD19-depleted stem cell transplant. These receptors were obtained from a male patient under 10 years old who had a stem cell transplant for acute lymphoblastic leukemia, so the T cells may come from the graft donor.

This clonotype turned up a few times. The V and J genes are TRBV20-1 and TRBJ1-5; TRBD1 might be the D (6 bases). Germline V gene sequence: CDR1 DFQATT, CDR2 SNEGSKA (reference sequence). V was pared by 5 bases and J by 2 bases, with 13 bases between. The CDR3 is 14 amino acids. CDR3 residues: CSALQGSGNQPQHF. For the CDR3, the DNA is TGCAGTGCTTTACAGGGTAGCGGCAATCAGCCCCAGCATTTT.

This clonotype was observed a few times. V usage is TRBV29-1 and J usage is TRBJ2-7, with 10 bases identical to TRBD2. CDR1 and CDR2 (germline): SQVTM, ANQGSEA. After removal of 3 bases from V and 8 bases from J, the junction contained 10 bases not matched to a gene. CDR3 length: 14 residues. This chain's CDR3 is CSVEVASGSRKQYF. The CDR3, as DNA: TGCAGCGTTGAGGTTGCTAGCGGGAGCCGTAAGCAGTACTTC.

This clonotype was counted between two and nine times. V usage is TRBV5-4 and J usage is TRBJ1-1; TRBD1 agrees at 7 bases. V gave up 3 bases and J gave up 1 base; unmatched junction bases: 6. The CDR3 loop spans 15 amino acids. Germline CDR1 is SGHNT and CDR2 is YYREEE (reference sequence). The CDR3 DNA is TGTGCCAGCAGCTCATCGACAGGGTGGAACACTGAAGCTTTCTTT. Translating it yields CASSSSTGWNTEAFF.

This chain uses TRBV5-1 with TRBJ1-4; possibly TRBD1 for D (5 bases). Per germline, CDR1 SGHRS and CDR2 YFSETQ. The CDR3 consists of 13 residues. V was clipped by 5 bases and J by 3 bases, with 8 bases between them. CDR3 DNA: TGCGCCAGCAGAGGGGAGCCTAATGAAAAACTGTTTTTT. Its translation: CASRGEPNEKLFF.

This clonotype was seen a single time. This rearrangement joins TRBV7-2 to TRBJ2-1; no definite D call. Germline V gene data show CDR1 as SGHTA and CDR2 as FQGNSA. The length of the CDR3 is 13 residues. V lost 5 bases and J lost 9, with 14 bases in between. CDR3 coding DNA: TGTGCCAGCAGCCCCATATCTAGAAGTGAGCAGTTCTTC. Amino acid sequence: CASSPISRSEQFF.

The V and J genes are TRBV29-1 and TRBJ2-5; maybe TRBD2 (6 bases). The V and J ends lost 6 bases and 7 bases respectively, with 18 bases between them. The CDR3 runs 13 residues. Germline CDR1 SQVTM, CDR2 ANQGSEA. CDR3 sequence: CSVEPGLGGTQYF. As DNA, the CDR3 is TGCAGCGTCGAACCGGGACTGGGGGGGACCCAGTACTTC.

This chain uses TRBV10-3 with TRBJ2-1; 10 bases line up with TRBD2. Germline-derived CDR1 and CDR2 are ENHRY and SYGVKD. There are 19 residues in the CDR3. J lost 0 bases, V lost 6 bases, and 14 bases had no gene match. As DNA, the CDR3 is TGTGCCATCAGATCTACAAGACATCCTAGCGGGAGCTCCTACAATGAGCAGTTCTTC. Its protein is CAIRSTRHPSGSSYNEQFF.

Ten or more counts support this clonotype. This sequence joins TRBV12-3 or TRBV12-4 and TRBJ2-7; 7 nucleotides agree with TRBD2. CDR3 length: 13 residues. V trimming: 3 bases; J trimming: 6 bases; junction bases outside the gene matches: 5. Written as DNA, the CDR3 is TGTGCCAGCAGTTTCGGGGGGTTCTCCGAGCAGTACTTC. Its protein product is CASSFGGFSEQYF.